The rows below give T cell receptor beta chains drawn from one sample of a study of blood T cell repertoires in COVID-19. Here immunoSEQ multiplex PCR was the method, and the copy in TCRdb shows in-frame clones only, minus some. The table has a few hundred thousand clones, around 90% seen once. Sequenced material: PBMCs or T cells enriched from blood (not recorded which). The receptors stem from a man aged 25-45 years who had recovered from COVID-19. Each CDR3 is given with its conserved first and last residue. D genes are given only for firm matches. Clone size appears in some rows only: once, few, many, or a class for an expanded clone.

TRBV29-1,once,TRBD2,14,TRBJ2-1,CSVELGGRTNEQFF,TGCAGCGTTGAGTTAGGCGGGAGAACGAATGAGCAGTTCTTC
TRBV6-2/TRBV6-3,NA,TRBD2,15,TRBJ2-7,CASSYEGLADYEQYF,TGTGCCAGCAGTTACGAGGGGCTAGCGGACTACGAGCAGTACTTC
TRBV14,NA,TRBD1,14,TRBJ2-7,CASSQGGQGYEQYF,TGTGCCAGCAGCCAAGGAGGACAGGGCTACGAGCAGTACTTC
TRBV5-5,NA,TRBD1,15,TRBJ2-5,CASSSQGTDKETQYF,TGTGCCAGCAGCTCACAAGGGACAGATAAAGAGACCCAGTACTTC
TRBV7-2,NA,NA,12,TRBJ1-3,CASSSQGNTIYF,TGTGCCAGCAGCTCCCAGGGAAACACCATATATTTT
TRBV13,few,TRBD1,17,TRBJ2-1,CASSRGKGQSSYNEQFF,TGTGCCAGCAGCCGGGGAAAGGGACAGAGCTCCTACAATGAGCAGTTCTTC
TRBV6-5,NA,TRBD1,15,TRBJ1-1,CASSYLRDRHTEAFF,TGTGCCAGCAGTTACTTACGGGACAGACACACTGAAGCTTTCTTT
TRBV7-9,NA,TRBD2,16,TRBJ2-1,CASSKPGLAGANEQFF,TGTGCCAGCAGCAAGCCCGGACTAGCGGGAGCAAATGAGCAGTTCTTC
TRBV14,few,NA,12,TRBJ2-5,CASSQLSETQYF,TGTGCCAGCAGCCAATTATCTGAGACCCAGTACTTC
TRBV5-4,NA,NA,15,TRBJ2-1,CASSLMEPFYNEQFF,TGTGCCAGCAGCTTGATGGAGCCCTTCTACAATGAGCAGTTCTTC
TRBV18,NA,NA,16,TRBJ1-3,CASSPSVQLSGNTIYF,TGTGCCAGCTCACCGTCCGTACAGCTCTCTGGAAACACCATATATTTT
TRBV4-2,NA,NA,15,TRBJ2-2,CASSHNSGNTGELFF,TGTGCCAGCAGCCACAACAGCGGGAACACCGGGGAGCTGTTTTTT
TRBV2,NA,NA,16,TRBJ2-2,CASMDFSWKNTGELFF,TGTGCCAGCATGGACTTTAGTTGGAAAAACACCGGGGAGCTGTTTTTT
TRBV27,NA,TRBD2,15,TRBJ2-3,CASSSLAASTDTQYF,TGTGCCAGCAGTAGCCTAGCGGCTAGCACAGATACGCAGTATTTT
TRBV15,NA,NA,18,TRBJ1-1,CATSRVVLSGRTNTEAFF,TGTGCCACCAGCAGAGTTGTTCTATCAGGGAGGACGAACACTGAAGCTTTCTTT
TRBV9,NA,NA,14,TRBJ2-1,CASSPTNGRNEQFF,TGTGCCAGCAGCCCCACGAACGGTCGGAATGAGCAGTTCTTC
TRBV2,NA,NA,17,TRBJ1-5,CASSEALPNGSDQPQHF,TGTGCCAGCAGTGAAGCGCTTCCCAACGGGTCCGATCAGCCCCAGCATTTT
TRBV7-6,NA,TRBD2,17,TRBJ2-3,CASSLEGGGPSTDTQYF,TGTGCCAGCAGCTTAGAGGGCGGGGGACCTAGCACAGATACGCAGTATTTT
TRBV2,NA,TRBD2,16,TRBJ2-7,CASSEVGLAVPSGQYF,TGTGCCAGCAGTGAAGTAGGACTAGCGGTTCCTTCTGGGCAGTACTTC
TRBV7-9,NA,NA,14,TRBJ1-5,CASSLGEGGQPQHF,TGTGCCAGCAGCTTAGGTGAGGGAGGTCAGCCCCAGCATTTT
TRBV6-2/TRBV6-3,few,NA,16,TRBJ2-7,CASSYTVWQGGYEQYF,TGTGCCAGCAGTTACACCGTCTGGCAGGGAGGCTACGAGCAGTACTTC
TRBV18,NA,TRBD1,16,TRBJ2-1,CASSPPRQGASNEQFF,TGTGCCAGCTCACCACCGCGACAGGGGGCCAGCAATGAGCAGTTCTTC
TRBV7-8,NA,NA,14,TRBJ1-1,CASRRQAMNTEAFF,TGTGCCAGCAGAAGACAGGCCATGAACACTGAAGCTTTCTTT
TRBV11-2,few,NA,15,TRBJ1-1,CASSLGGAVNTEAFF,TGTGCCAGCAGCTTAGGGGGAGCAGTGAACACTGAAGCTTTCTTT
TRBV7-9,NA,NA,14,TRBJ2-5,CASSFSGVDETQYF,TGTGCCAGCAGCTTCTCGGGAGTAGACGAGACCCAGTACTTC
TRBV28,NA,TRBD2,18,TRBJ2-5,CASRRIRIPGTSGETQYF,TGTGCCAGCAGAAGAATCCGGATACCCGGGACTAGTGGAGAGACCCAGTACTTC
TRBV19,once,NA,13,TRBJ1-2,CASSFTGSNGYTF,TGTGCCAGTAGTTTTACAGGGTCAAATGGCTACACCTTC
TRBV28,NA,NA,15,TRBJ2-2,CASSLVGRGSGELFF,TGTGCCAGCAGTTTAGTCGGGAGAGGTTCCGGGGAGCTGTTTTTT
TRBV24-1,NA,TRBD2,18,TRBJ2-3,CATSARTSGRAAGDTQYF,TGTGCCACCAGTGCCCGGACTAGCGGGAGGGCCGCCGGAGATACGCAGTATTTT
TRBV27,NA,TRBD2,18,TRBJ2-3,CASSIRTSGGARTDTQYF,TGTGCCAGCAGTATCCGGACTAGCGGGGGGGCAAGGACAGATACGCAGTATTTT
TRBV10-1,NA,TRBD1,15,TRBJ2-1,CASSGGTGDYNEQFF,TGCGCCAGCAGTGGAGGGACAGGGGACTACAATGAGCAGTTCTTC
TRBV6-2/TRBV6-3,NA,TRBD1,14,TRBJ1-1,CASSPRGDRSEAFF,TGTGCCAGCAGCCCCCGAGGGGACAGGAGTGAAGCTTTCTTT
TRBV4-1,once,NA,14,TRBJ1-3,CASRSGISGNTIYF,TGCGCCAGCAGATCAGGGATCTCTGGAAACACCATATATTTT
TRBV7-9,NA,NA,14,TRBJ2-2,CASSSTGNTGELFF,TGTGCCAGCAGCTCGACAGGGAACACCGGGGAGCTGTTTTTT
TRBV5-1,once,NA,17,TRBJ1-3,CASSLRENSGSGNTIYF,TGCGCCAGCAGTTTGAGGGAGAATTCCGGCTCTGGAAACACCATATATTTT
TRBV24-1,once,TRBD1,17,TRBJ2-3,CATSDDLKTGHTDTQYF,TGTGCCACCAGTGACGATTTAAAGACAGGGCACACAGATACGCAGTATTTT
TRBV3-1/TRBV3-2,NA,NA,14,TRBJ2-7,CASSQEAVSYEQYF,TGTGCCAGCAGCCAAGAAGCGGTGAGCTACGAGCAGTACTTC
TRBV10-3,NA,NA,15,TRBJ2-7,CAISKGTGPSYEQYF,TGTGCCATCAGCAAAGGCACAGGTCCCTCCTACGAGCAGTACTTC
TRBV6-1,NA,NA,15,TRBJ1-1,CASSEVAGAGTEAFF,TGTGCCAGCAGTGAAGTCGCAGGGGCAGGAACTGAAGCTTTCTTT
TRBV28,NA,NA,15,TRBJ1-6,CASSLTDSHNSPLHF,TGTGCCAGCAGTTTAACGGACAGTCATAATTCACCCCTCCACTTT
TRBV14,NA,TRBD2,20,TRBJ2-4,CASSAQWTSGRLIAKNIQYF,TGTGCCAGCAGCGCCCAGTGGACTAGCGGGAGATTAATAGCCAAAAACATTCAGTACTTC
TRBV5-1,few,NA,15,TRBJ2-2,CASSAQGMSTGELFF,TGCGCCAGCAGTGCTCAGGGAATGAGCACCGGGGAGCTGTTTTTT
TRBV11-2,NA,TRBD2,19,TRBJ2-3,CASSPGGLAGYRRTDTQYF,TGTGCCAGCAGCCCAGGGGGACTAGCGGGGTACCGGAGAACAGATACGCAGTATTTT
TRBV27,once,NA,14,TRBJ1-5,CASSHTRGNQPQHF,TGTGCCAGCAGCCACACACGGGGCAATCAGCCCCAGCATTTT
TRBV30,NA,TRBD1,18,TRBJ1-6,CAWSRRGRSSSYNSPLHF,TGTGCCTGGAGTAGGAGGGGGCGTTCGAGCTCCTATAATTCACCCCTCCACTTT
TRBV5-1,NA,TRBD1,14,TRBJ2-7,CASSSTGGGYEQYF,TGCGCCAGCAGCTCCACAGGGGGCGGCTACGAGCAGTACTTC
TRBV9,NA,NA,17,TRBJ1-6,CASSRGETAPDNSPLHF,TGTGCCAGCAGCCGTGGGGAGACTGCTCCTGATAATTCACCCCTCCACTTT
TRBV28,NA,NA,15,TRBJ2-3,CASSFLAQSTDTQYF,TGTGCCAGCAGTTTTCTAGCACAGTCCACAGATACGCAGTATTTT
TRBV30,NA,TRBD1,14,TRBJ1-6,CAWSTDRGNSPLHF,TGTGCCTGGAGTACGGACAGGGGTAATTCACCCCTCCACTTT
TRBV18,NA,TRBD1,15,TRBJ1-1,CASSPGTVGYTEAFF,TGTGCCAGCTCACCAGGGACAGTCGGGTATACTGAAGCTTTCTTT
TRBV5-1,NA,TRBD2,14,TRBJ2-2,CASSLGSGAGELFF,TGCGCCAGCAGCTTGGGGAGCGGGGCCGGGGAGCTGTTTTTT
TRBV29-1,NA,NA,12,TRBJ1-2,CSVESRGDGYTF,TGCAGCGTTGAAAGCAGGGGCGATGGCTACACCTTC